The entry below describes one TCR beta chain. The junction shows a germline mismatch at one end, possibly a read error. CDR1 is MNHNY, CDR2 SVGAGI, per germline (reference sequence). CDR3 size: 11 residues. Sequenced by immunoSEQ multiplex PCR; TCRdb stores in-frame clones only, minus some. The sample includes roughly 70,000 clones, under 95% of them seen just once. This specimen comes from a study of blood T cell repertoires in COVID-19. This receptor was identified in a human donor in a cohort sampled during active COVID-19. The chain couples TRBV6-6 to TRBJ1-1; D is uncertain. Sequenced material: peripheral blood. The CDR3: CASSFNSEAFF. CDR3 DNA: TGTGCCAGCAGTTTTAACAGTGAAGCTTTCTTT.